This T cell receptor (beta chain) originates from a study of regulatory T cells in long-lasting Graves disease. With 5 bases removed from V and 2 bases from J, the gap between germline ends came to 13 bases. Germline lookup yields CDR1 GTSNPN and CDR2 SVGIG (reference sequence). The length of the CDR3 is 15 residues. Arm-PCR with iRepertoire HTBI primers amplified the CDR3 regions for these TCR beta libraries. One entry per CDR3 protein results from TCRdb running MiXCR on the multiplex PCR reads. The sample consists of 300,000 to 350,000 distinct CDR3 sequences, less than 20% of them appearing once. The time point denotes: persistent/refractory GD, antithyroid drugs over 5 years with positive TRAb. After RNA was extracted from PBMCs, the TCR library was made from it.

The material was peripheral blood mononuclear cells (PBMCs), obtained when the disease was refractory, from a patient treated with antithyroid drugs. The clonotype was recovered from a female donor with Graves disease. This chain joins TRBV30 and TRBJ2-6; no clear D. The CDR3 DNA follows: TGTGCCTGGTACGCCCTTGGCGCTGGGGCCAACGTCCTGACTTTC. Encoded protein: CAWYALGAGANVLTF.